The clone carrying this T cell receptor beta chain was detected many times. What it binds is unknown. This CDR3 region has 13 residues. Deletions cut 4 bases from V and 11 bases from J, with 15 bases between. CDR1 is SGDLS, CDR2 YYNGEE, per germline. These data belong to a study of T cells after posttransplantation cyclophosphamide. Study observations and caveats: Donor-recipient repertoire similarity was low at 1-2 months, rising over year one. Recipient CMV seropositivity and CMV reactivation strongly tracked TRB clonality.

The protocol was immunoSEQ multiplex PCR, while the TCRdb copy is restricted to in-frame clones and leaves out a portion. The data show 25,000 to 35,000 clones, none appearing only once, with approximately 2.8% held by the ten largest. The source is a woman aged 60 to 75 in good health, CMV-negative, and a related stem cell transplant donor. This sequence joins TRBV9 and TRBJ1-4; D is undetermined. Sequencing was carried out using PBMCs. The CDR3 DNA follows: TGTGCCAGCAGCCCCTCGGCAGCCGGGAAACTGTTTTTT. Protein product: CASSPSAAGKLFF.